The next 2 T cell receptor beta chains were all read from a single sample in a study of T cell clonotyping in hematopoietic cell transplantation. Method: immunoSEQ multiplex PCR; TCRdb's copy keeps in-frame clones and lacks some. This repertoire shows some 6,300 clones, approximately 87% found once; its top ten account for 5.8%. The sequenced sample was peripheral blood mononuclear cells, obtained 100 days after allogeneic stem cell transplant. The source is a female patient aged 40-49 years who had an allogeneic stem cell transplant from a related donor, so the T cells may come from the graft donor. Some clones in this sample may be carry-over from other donors' samples.

This sequence joins TRBV6-5 and TRBJ1-2; the D gene is possibly TRBD1 (5 bases). This CDR3 has 13 amino acids. Germline loops: CDR1 MNHEY, CDR2 SVGAGI. Trimming took off 5 bases at V and 2 bases at J, with 9 bases between the two ends. The DNA for the CDR3 is TGTGCCAGCAGTATCGACAGAAACTATGGCTACACCTTC. Its translation: CASSIDRNYGYTF.

The chain uses TRBV15 and TRBJ1-4; perhaps TRBD1 as D (6 bases). With 4 bases removed from V and 7 bases from J, the gap between germline ends came to 13 bases. CDR1 is LNHNV and CDR2 is YYDKDF in the germline V gene (reference sequence). The CDR3 has 14 amino acids. DNA of the CDR3: TGTGCCACCAGCAAGGCGCAGGGGATTGAAAAACTGTTTTTT. Encoded protein: CATSKAQGIEKLFF. The variable domain in full, completed from reference TRBV15 and TRBJ1-4, reads DAMVIQNPRYQVTQFGKPVTLSCSQTLNHNVMYWYQQKSSQAPKLLFHYYDKDFNNEADTPDNFQSRRPNTSFCFLDIRSPGLGDTAMYLCATSKAQGIEKLFFGSGTQLSVL.